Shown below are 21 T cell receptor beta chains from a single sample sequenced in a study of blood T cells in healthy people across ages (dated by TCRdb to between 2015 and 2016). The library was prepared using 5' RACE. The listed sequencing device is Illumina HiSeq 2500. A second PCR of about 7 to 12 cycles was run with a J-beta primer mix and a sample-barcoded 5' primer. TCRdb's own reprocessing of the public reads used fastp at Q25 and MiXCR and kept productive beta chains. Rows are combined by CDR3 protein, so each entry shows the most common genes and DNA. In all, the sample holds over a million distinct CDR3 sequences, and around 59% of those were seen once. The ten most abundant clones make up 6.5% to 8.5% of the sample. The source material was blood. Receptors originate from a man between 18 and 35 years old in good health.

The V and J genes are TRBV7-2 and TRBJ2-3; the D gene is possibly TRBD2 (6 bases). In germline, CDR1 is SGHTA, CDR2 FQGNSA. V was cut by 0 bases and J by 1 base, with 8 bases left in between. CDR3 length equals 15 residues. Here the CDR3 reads CASSLAWGGTDTQYF. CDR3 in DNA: TGTGCCAGCAGCTTAGCGTGGGGGGGCACAGATACGCAGTATTTT.

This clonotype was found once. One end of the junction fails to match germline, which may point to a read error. CDR3 residues: CASNQYPDEQYF. As DNA, the CDR3 is TGCGCCAGCAACCAATACCCTGACGAGCAGTACTTC. The V and J genes are TRBV4-1 and TRBJ2-7; no clear D. Germline lookup yields CDR1 MGHRA and CDR2 YSYEKL. The CDR3 covers 12 residues.

Here the CDR3 reads CSVSTGEDTQYF. The CDR3 DNA is TGCAGCGTTTCTACAGGAGAAGATACGCAGTATTTT. The chain employs TRBV29-1 and TRBJ2-3, with D possibly matching TRBD1 (5 bases). CDR1 and CDR2 from the germline V gene are SQVTM and ANQGSEA. V was shortened by 5 bases and J by 5 bases, with 11 bases between the two germline ends. The CDR3 is made up of 12 amino acids.

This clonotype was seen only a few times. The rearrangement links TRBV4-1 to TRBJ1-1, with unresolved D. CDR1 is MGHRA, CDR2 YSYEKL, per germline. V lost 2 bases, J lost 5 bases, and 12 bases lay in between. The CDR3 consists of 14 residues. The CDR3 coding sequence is TGCGCCAGCAGCCAAAAGGGCGCCGTAACTGAAGCTTTCTTT. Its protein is CASSQKGAVTEAFF.

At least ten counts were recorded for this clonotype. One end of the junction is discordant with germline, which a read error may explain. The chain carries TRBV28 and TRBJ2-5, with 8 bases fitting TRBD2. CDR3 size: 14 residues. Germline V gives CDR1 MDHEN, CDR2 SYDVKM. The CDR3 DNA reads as TGTGCCAGCTGTTTAGCGGGGAACCAAGAGACCCAGTACTTC. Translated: CASCLAGNQETQYF. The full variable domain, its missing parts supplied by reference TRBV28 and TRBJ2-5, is DVKVTQSSRYLVKRTGEKVFLECVQDMDHENMFWYRQDPGLGLRLIYFSYDVKMKEKGDIPEGYSVSREKKERFSLILESASTNQTSMYLCASCLAGNQETQYFGPGTRLLVL.

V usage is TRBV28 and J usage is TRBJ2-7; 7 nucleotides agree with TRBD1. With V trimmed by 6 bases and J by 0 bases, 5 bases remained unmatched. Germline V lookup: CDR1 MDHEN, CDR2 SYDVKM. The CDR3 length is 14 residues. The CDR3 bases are TGTGCCAGCAGACGACAGGGTATCTCCTACGAGCAGTACTTC. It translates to CASRRQGISYEQYF.

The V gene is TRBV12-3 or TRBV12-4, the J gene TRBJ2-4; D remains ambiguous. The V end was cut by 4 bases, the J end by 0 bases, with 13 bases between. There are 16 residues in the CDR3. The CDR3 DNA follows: TGTGCCAGCAGTTCCCCCGTCAGCGCAGCCAAAAACATTCAGTACTTC. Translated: CASSSPVSAAKNIQYF.

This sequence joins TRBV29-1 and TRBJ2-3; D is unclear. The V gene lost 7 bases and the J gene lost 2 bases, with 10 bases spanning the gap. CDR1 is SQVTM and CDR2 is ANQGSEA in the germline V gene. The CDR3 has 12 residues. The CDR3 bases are TGCAGCGGTGGGGATAACACAGATACGCAGTATTTT. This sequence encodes CSGGDNTDTQYF.

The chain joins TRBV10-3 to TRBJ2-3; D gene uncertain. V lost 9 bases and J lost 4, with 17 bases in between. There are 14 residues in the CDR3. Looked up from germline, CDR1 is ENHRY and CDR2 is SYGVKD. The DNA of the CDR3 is TGTGCCATAGGGTCGGAAAGGATGGCAGATACGCAGTATTTT. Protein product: CAIGSERMADTQYF.

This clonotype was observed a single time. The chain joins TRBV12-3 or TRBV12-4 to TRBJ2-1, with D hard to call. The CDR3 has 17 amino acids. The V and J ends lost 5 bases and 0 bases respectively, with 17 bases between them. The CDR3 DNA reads TGTGCCAGCAGTCCAACAGATGACCACGACTCCTACAATGAGCAGTTCTTC. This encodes CASSPTDDHDSYNEQFF.

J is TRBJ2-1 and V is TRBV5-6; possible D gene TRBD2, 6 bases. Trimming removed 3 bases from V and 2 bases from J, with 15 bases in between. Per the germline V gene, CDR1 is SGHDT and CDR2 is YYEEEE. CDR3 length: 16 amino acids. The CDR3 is CASSSWADYAYNEQFF. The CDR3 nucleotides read TGTGCCAGCAGCTCATGGGCGGACTACGCCTACAATGAGCAGTTCTTC.

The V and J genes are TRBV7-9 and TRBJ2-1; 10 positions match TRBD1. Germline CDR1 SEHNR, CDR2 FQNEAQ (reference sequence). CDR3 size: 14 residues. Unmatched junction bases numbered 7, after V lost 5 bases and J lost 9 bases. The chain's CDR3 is CASSARWTGGEQFF. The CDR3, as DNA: TGTGCCAGCAGCGCTAGGTGGACAGGGGGTGAGCAGTTCTTC.

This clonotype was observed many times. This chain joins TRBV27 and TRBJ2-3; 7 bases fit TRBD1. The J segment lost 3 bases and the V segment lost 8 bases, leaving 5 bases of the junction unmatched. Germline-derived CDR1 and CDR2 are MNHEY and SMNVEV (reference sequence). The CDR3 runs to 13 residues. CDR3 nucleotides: TGTGCCAGCTCGTCACAGGGGACAGATACGCAGTATTTT. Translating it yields CASSSQGTDTQYF.

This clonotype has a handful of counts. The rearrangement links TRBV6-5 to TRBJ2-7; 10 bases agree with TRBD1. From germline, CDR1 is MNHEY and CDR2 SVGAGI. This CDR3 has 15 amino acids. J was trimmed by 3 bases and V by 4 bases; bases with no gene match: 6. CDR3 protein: CASSSIRDRGYEQYF. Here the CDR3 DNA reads TGTGCCAGCAGTTCAATCCGGGACAGGGGCTACGAGCAGTACTTC.

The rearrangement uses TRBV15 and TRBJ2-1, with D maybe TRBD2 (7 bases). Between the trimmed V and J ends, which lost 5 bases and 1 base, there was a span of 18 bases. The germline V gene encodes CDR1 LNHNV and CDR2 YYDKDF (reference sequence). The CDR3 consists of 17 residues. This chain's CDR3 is CATSGGPSGPSYNEQFF. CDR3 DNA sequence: TGTGCCACCAGCGGGGGGCCTAGCGGACCTTCCTACAATGAGCAGTTCTTC.

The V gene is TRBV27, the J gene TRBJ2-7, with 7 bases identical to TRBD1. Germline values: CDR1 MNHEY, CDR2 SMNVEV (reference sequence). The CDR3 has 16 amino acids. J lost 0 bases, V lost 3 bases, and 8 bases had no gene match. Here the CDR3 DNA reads TGTGCCAGCAGTTTTAGATCGGCAGGGGGCTCCTACGAGCAGTACTTC. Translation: CASSFRSAGGSYEQYF.

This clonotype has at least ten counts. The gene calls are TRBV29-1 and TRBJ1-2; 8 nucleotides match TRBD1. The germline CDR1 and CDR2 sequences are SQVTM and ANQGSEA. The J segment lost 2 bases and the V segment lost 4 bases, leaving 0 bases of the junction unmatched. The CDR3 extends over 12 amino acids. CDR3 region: CSVGTGNYGYTF. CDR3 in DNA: TGCAGCGTTGGGACAGGGAACTATGGCTACACCTTC.

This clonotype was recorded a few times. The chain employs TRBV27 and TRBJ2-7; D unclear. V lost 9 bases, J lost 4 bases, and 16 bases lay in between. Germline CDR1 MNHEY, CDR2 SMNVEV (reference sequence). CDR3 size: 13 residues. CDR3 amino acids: CASGTSLWYEQYF. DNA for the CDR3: TGTGCCAGTGGAACCTCTCTTTGGTACGAGCAGTACTTC.

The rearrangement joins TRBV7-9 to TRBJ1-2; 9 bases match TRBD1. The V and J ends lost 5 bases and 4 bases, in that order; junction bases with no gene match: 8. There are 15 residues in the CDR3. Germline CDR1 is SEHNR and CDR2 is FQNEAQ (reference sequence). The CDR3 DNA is TGTGCCAGCAGCCACCCGGGACAGGGAACCTATGGCTACACCTTC. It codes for CASSHPGQGTYGYTF.

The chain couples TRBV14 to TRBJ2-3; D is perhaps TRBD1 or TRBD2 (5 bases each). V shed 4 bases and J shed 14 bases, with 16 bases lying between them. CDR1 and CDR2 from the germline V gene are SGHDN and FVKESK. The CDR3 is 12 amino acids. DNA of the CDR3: TGTGCCAGCAGCCCCATAAGGGACCCCTTGTATTTT. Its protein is CASSPIRDPLYF.

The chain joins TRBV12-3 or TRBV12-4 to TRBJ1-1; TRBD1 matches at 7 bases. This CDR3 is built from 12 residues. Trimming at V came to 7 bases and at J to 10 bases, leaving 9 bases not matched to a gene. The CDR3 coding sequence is TGTGCCAGCAACCGACAGGGTTCGCGAGCTTTCTTT. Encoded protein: CASNRQGSRAFF.